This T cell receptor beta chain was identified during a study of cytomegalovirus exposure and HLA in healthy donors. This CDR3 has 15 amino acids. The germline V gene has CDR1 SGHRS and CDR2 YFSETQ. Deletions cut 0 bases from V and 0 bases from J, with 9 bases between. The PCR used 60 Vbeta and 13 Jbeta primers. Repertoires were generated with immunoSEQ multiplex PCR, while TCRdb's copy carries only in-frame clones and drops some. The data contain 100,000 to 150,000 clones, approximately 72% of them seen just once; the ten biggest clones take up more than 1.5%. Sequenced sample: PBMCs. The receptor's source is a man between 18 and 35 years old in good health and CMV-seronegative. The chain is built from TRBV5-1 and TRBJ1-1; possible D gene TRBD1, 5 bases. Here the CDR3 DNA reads TGCGCCAGCAGCTTGGTCCAGGGCATGAACACTGAAGCTTTCTTT. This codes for CASSLVQGMNTEAFF.